The 2 T cell receptor beta chains reported below all come from one sample, sequenced in a study of T-cell reconstitution after alpha-beta-depleted transplantation in children (dated by TCRdb to the mid-2010s). Results the study describes overall, beyond this receptor: Hyperexpanded clone frequencies declined over subsequent months; after one year, T-cell counts and TCRbeta diversity were mostly attributed to newly produced T cells.

The treatment or condition label for this specimen denotes: allogeneic hematopoietic cell transplantation with graft depleted of TCRalphabeta T cells and CD19 B cells. The protocol used for the library was PCR. The run used an Illumina HiSeq 2500. TCR library preparation used molecular barcoding, with unique molecular identifiers applied to normalize quantification of the TCRbeta repertoire. Through fastp at Q25 and MiXCR, TCRdb rebuilt clones from the public reads, retaining in-frame beta chains. One record per CDR3 amino acid sequence lists the most common genes and DNA. Here the sample has some 300,000 distinct CDR3 sequences; 6.5% to 9% occur a single time. The top ten constitute approximately 9.6% of the sample. For these receptors, no antigen is known. Sequencing was performed on peripheral blood, taken 360 days after TCRalphabeta/CD19-depleted stem cell transplant. The receptors stem from a female patient aged 2 to 10 who had a stem cell transplant for Fanconi anemia, so the T cells may come from the graft donor.

This chain uses TRBV2 with TRBJ2-2; TRBD1 matches at 7 bases. This CDR3 spans 15 amino acids. The trim removed 7 bases at V and 1 base at J, leaving 6 bases unmatched. Looked up from germline, CDR1 is SNHLY and CDR2 is FYNNEI. The CDR3 DNA follows: TGTGCCAGCATTCCGGGACAGATGAACACCGGGGAGCTGTTTTTT. Amino acids: CASIPGQMNTGELFF.

J is TRBJ1-2 and V is TRBV28; D not certain. The CDR3 sequence is 11 residues long. CDR1 is MDHEN and CDR2 is SYDVKM in the germline V gene. The CDR3 DNA reads as TGTGGGTCCCAAACCAACTATGGCTACACCTTC. This sequence encodes CGSQTNYGYTF.